Sequencing of this TCR beta chain was carried out in a study of beta chain features in type 1 diabetes. Expressed TCRB transcripts were sequenced after all isolated RNA was converted to cDNA. Sequenced by immunoSEQ multiplex PCR; TCRdb stores in-frame clones only, minus some. The data show roughly 220,000 clones, about a sixth seen once. Overall study results and limits: It was among patients, rather than healthy donors, that naive, central memory and Treg TCRB repertoires appeared more similar. Shorter TCRB CDR3s, moderately but significantly so, were found in Type 1 diabetes patients in all four CD4+ subsets. VDJ junctions sequenced from type 1 diabetes patients showed fewer insertions and more deletions.

It was via CD45RO/CCR7/CD25/CD127/CD95/CD27 that CD4+ naive, central memory, regulatory and stem cell-like memory cells were sorted. Each sorted population was over 98% pure. A few counts support this clone. The target antigen is unknown. Sequenced: naive CD4+ T cells from blood. This receptor was obtained from a man between 25 and 39 years old with type 1 diabetes.

Written as DNA, the CDR3 is TGTGCCAGCAGTTTCTCCACTTACAATGAGCAGTTCTTC. Its protein product is CASSFSTYNEQFF. The chain combines TRBV27 with TRBJ2-1; the D is unclear. CDR3 length: 13 amino acids. V lost 3 bases and J 4 bases, leaving 7 bases between the germline ends. CDR1 is MNHEY, CDR2 SMNVEV, per germline (reference sequence).